This TCR beta chain is drawn from a study of blood T cell repertoires in COVID-19. Study-level information: Acute and convalescent COVID-19 samples came from the United States, Italy and Spain. In each case, the material was cDNA or gDNA derived from T cells, B-cell-depleted T cells, or PBMCs.

The CDR3 has 15 residues. Germline V CDR1 and CDR2: MDHEN, SYDVKM. V lost 5 bases, J lost 6 bases, and 16 bases lay in between. Produced via immunoSEQ multiplex PCR; TCRdb's table is partial and in-frame only. The sample gives roughly 190,000 clones, around 90% of which show up once; 5% to 6.5% is in the top ten. The genes are TRBV28 and TRBJ1-4, with D maybe TRBD1 (5 bases). This receptor was identified in a man aged 35 to 55 with active or convalescent COVID-19. Sequenced sample: peripheral blood. The CDR3 spells CASSHTRAGHEKLFF. The DNA of the CDR3 is TGTGCCAGCAGTCATACCCGGGCGGGGCATGAAAAACTGTTTTTT.